The clone carrying this T cell receptor beta chain was recorded at least ten times. Its antigen is currently unknown. One entry per CDR3 protein results from TCRdb running MiXCR on the PCR reads. The sample consists of 15,000 to 20,000 distinct CDR3 sequences, about a fifth of them appearing once. The CDR3 has 15 amino acids. Germline V lookup: CDR1 MNHEY, CDR2 SVGEGT. Deletions cut 1 base from V and 4 bases from J, with 13 bases between. These data come from a study of molecular identifiers for immune sequencing clone quantification. The study, taken as a whole, reports: Clones exceeding 20 RNA copies carried over 99% of effector molecules but under 1% of naive-cell molecules.

The chain links TRBV6-2 or TRBV6-3 to TRBJ1-2; possibly TRBD1 for D (5 bases). The TCR comes from a human donor in good health. Some libraries in this study had Jurkat cell RNA spiked in. Sample: naive CD8+ T cells from blood, with Jurkat cell RNA spiked in. Described subset: FACS-sorted CD8+CD4-CCR7+CD45RA+ naive T cells. The CDR3 DNA reads as TGTGCCAGCAGTTACTTGCTGGGGACGGGCTATGGCTACACCTTC. Its translation: CASSYLLGTGYGYTF.